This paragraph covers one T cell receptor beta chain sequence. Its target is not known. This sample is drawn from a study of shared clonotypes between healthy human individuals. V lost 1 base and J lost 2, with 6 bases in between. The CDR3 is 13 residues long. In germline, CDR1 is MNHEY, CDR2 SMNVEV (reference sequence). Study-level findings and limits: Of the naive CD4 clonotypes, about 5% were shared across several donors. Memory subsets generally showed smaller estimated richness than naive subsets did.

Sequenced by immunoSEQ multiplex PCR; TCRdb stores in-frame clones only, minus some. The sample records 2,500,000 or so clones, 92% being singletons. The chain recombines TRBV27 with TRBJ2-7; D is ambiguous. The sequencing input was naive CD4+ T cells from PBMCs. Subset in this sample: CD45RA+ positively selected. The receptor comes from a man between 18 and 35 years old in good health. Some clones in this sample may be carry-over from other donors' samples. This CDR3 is CASSLFPPYEQYF. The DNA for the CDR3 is TGTGCCAGCAGTTTATTCCCACCCTACGAGCAGTACTTC.